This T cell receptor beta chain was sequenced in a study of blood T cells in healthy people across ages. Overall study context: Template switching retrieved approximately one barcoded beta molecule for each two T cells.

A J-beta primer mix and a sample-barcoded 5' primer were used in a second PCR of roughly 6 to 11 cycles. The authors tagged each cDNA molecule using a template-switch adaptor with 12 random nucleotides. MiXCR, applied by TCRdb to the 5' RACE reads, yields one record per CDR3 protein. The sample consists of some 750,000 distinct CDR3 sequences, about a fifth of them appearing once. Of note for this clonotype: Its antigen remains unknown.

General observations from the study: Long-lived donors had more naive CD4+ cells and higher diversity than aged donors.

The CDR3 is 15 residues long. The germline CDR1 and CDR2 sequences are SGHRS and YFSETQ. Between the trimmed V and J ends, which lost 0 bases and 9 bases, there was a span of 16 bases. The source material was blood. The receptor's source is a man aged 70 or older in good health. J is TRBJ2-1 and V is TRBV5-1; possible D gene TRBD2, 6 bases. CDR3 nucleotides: TGCGCCAGCAGCTTGGTAGCGGAGGTATTGGGTGAGCAGTTCTTC. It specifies CASSLVAEVLGEQFF.